Presented here are 20 T cell receptor beta chains from one specimen sequenced in a study of blood T cell repertoires in COVID-19. The repertoire was sequenced with immunoSEQ multiplex PCR; TCRdb's copy has only in-frame clones and lacks some. The profile covers some 38,000 clones, with about three quarters appearing a single time and over 9.5% taken by the ten largest. Sequenced material: peripheral blood. Every receptor here comes from a man in his 70s with COVID-19, enrolled during active disease.

V is TRBV30 and J is TRBJ1-6, with a possible D match to TRBD1 (5 bases). V was clipped by 2 bases and J by 10 bases, with 9 bases between them. Germline V gene data show CDR1 as GTSNPN and CDR2 as SVGIG (reference sequence). CDR3 length: 12 amino acids. For the CDR3, the DNA is TGTGCCTGGAGTCCACAGGAATCACCCCTCCACTTT. Its protein is CAWSPQESPLHF.

This chain uses TRBV7-3 with TRBJ1-3, with D perhaps TRBD1 (6 bases). Trimming pared 6 bases from V and 2 bases from J, leaving 17 bases between. The CDR3 is 16 residues long. CDR1 is SGHTA and CDR2 is FQGTGA in the germline V gene. The CDR3 DNA reads as TGTGCCAGCAGTCCGGGACCCCCAGGGGCTGGAAACACCATATATTTT. Amino acid sequence: CASSPGPPGAGNTIYF.

This clone was recorded only once. The gene calls are TRBV19 and TRBJ1-1, with D unresolved. The CDR3 extends over 14 amino acids. Germline CDR1 reads LNHDA; CDR2 reads SQIVND (reference sequence). Trimming took off 5 bases at V and 4 bases at J, with 14 bases between the two ends. CDR3 DNA: TGTGCCAGTAGTGTCTCTCGGGTGGGCACTGAAGCTTTCTTT. This encodes CASSVSRVGTEAFF.

This clone came up once. This chain links TRBV3-1 (or the pseudogene TRBV3-2) with TRBJ2-6, with 7 bases aligning to TRBD2. The germline V gene encodes CDR1 LGHDT and CDR2 YNNKEL (reference sequence). The V and J ends lost 1 base and 0 bases, in that order; junction bases with no gene match: 6. This CDR3 is built from 18 residues. This CDR3 reads CASSQVQAGASGANVLTF. The CDR3 DNA is TGTGCCAGCAGCCAAGTTCAGGCGGGAGCCTCTGGGGCCAACGTCCTGACTTTC.

V is TRBV7-2 and J is TRBJ1-2; TRBD1 agrees at 10 bases. The CDR3 extends over 14 amino acids. V was pared by 2 bases and J by 8 bases, with 5 bases of the junction left unmatched. CDR1 is SGHTA and CDR2 is FQGNSA in the germline V gene. This chain's CDR3 is CASSLFGQGVGYTF. Written as DNA, the CDR3 is TGTGCCAGCAGCTTATTTGGACAGGGGGTAGGCTACACCTTC. The whole variable domain, remainder taken from reference TRBV7-2 and TRBJ1-2, is GAGVSQSPSNKVTEKGKDVELRCDPISGHTALYWYRQSLGQGLEFLIYFQGNSAPDKSGLPSDRFSAERTGGSVSTLTIQRTQQEDSAVYLCASSLFGQGVGYTFGSGTRLTVV.

CDR3 loop: CASSLGEPNEKLFF. The CDR3 region has the DNA TGTGCCAGCAGCTTAGGGGAGCCAAATGAAAAACTGTTTTTT. V usage is TRBV13 and J usage is TRBJ1-4, with D uncertain. Trimming pared 0 bases from V and 5 bases from J, leaving 7 bases between. CDR1 is PRHDT and CDR2 is FYEKMQ in the germline V gene (reference sequence). There are 14 residues in the CDR3.

This chain uses TRBV7-8 with TRBJ2-7; tentative D call: TRBD1 (6 bases). The CDR3 sequence is 16 residues long. The V and J ends lost 4 bases and 7 bases respectively, with 23 bases between them. Germline V gives CDR1 SGHVS, CDR2 FQNEAQ. DNA for the CDR3: TGTGCCAGCAGCTCAAAAACCATGACTCAGGGGAAAGAGCAGTACTTC. It yields the protein CASSSKTMTQGKEQYF.

The rearrangement joins TRBV7-9 to TRBJ2-3, with D hard to call. Per the germline V gene, CDR1 is SEHNR and CDR2 is FQNEAQ (reference sequence). The CDR3 extends over 13 amino acids. V gave up 3 bases and J gave up 1 base, with 5 bases separating them. This CDR3 reads CASSFRGTDTQYF. The CDR3 bases are TGTGCCAGCAGCTTCCGGGGCACAGATACGCAGTATTTT.

The count of this clone is one. This chain joins TRBV28 and TRBJ1-2, with TRBD1 as a possible D gene (6 bases). Germline assignment: CDR1 MDHEN and CDR2 SYDVKM. The CDR3 is 13 amino acids. V shed 7 bases and J shed 5 bases, with 14 bases lying between them. DNA of the CDR3: TGTGCCAGCAAAACAGGGAGGGAATATGGCTACACCTTC. It specifies CASKTGREYGYTF.

J is TRBJ2-3 and V is TRBV30, with a tentative D call TRBD2 (5 bases). This CDR3 comprises 13 residues. Trimming left V 2 bases short and J 2 bases short, with 8 bases between. Germline CDR1 and CDR2: GTSNPN and SVGIG (reference sequence). CDR3 amino acids: CAWSSGYTDTQYF. DNA of the CDR3: TGTGCCTGGAGTAGCGGATACACAGATACGCAGTATTTT.

This clone was detected a few times. DNA for the CDR3: TGTGCCAGCGCCCGCCGGACAGGGGATCCCTATGGCTACACCTTC. This encodes CASARRTGDPYGYTF. The V call is TRBV6-6, the J call TRBJ1-2; 9 bases are a match to TRBD1. The J segment lost 4 bases and the V segment lost 8 bases, leaving 11 bases of the junction unmatched. Germline CDR1 is MNHNY and CDR2 is SVGAGI (reference sequence). CDR3 length: 15 residues.

By its share, this clone is medium-sized. The genes are TRBV5-8 and TRBJ2-7, with D maybe TRBD2 (5 bases). Per the germline V gene, CDR1 is SGHTS and CDR2 is YDEGEE. The CDR3 length is 13 residues. Trimming removed 4 bases at V and 2 bases at J, with 10 bases between. This CDR3 is CASSLTRAYEQYF. CDR3 nucleotides: TGTGCCAGCAGCCTAACTAGGGCCTACGAGCAGTACTTC. Looking up the rest from reference TRBV5-8 and TRBJ2-7 gives the full variable domain: EAGVTQSPTHLIKTRGQQATLRCSPISGHTSVYWYQQALGLGLQFLLWYDEGEERNRGNFPPRFSGRQFPNYSSELNVNALELEDSALYLCASSLTRAYEQYFGPGTRLTVT.

This clone was counted only a few times. The rearrangement joins TRBV9 to TRBJ1-3; weak D call: TRBD1 (5 bases). CDR1 and CDR2 from the germline V gene are SGDLS and YYNGEE. The CDR3 sequence is 15 residues long. V gave up 2 bases and J gave up 0 bases, with 9 bases separating them. The chain's CDR3 is CASSVRDVSGNTIYF. The CDR3 DNA sequence: TGTGCCAGCAGCGTCAGGGATGTCTCTGGAAACACCATATATTTT.

The rearrangement links TRBV19 to TRBJ2-7; 7 nucleotides align to TRBD1. CDR3 length: 12 amino acids. V trimming: 7 bases; J trimming: 6 bases; junction bases outside the gene matches: 6. In germline, CDR1 is LNHDA, CDR2 SQIVND (reference sequence). The CDR3 region is CASKRDSGEQYF. CDR3 nucleotide sequence: TGTGCCAGTAAGAGGGACAGCGGCGAGCAGTACTTC.

The V gene is TRBV29-1, the J gene TRBJ1-2; the D gene is possibly TRBD1 (5 bases). The CDR3 length is 12 residues. Looked up from germline, CDR1 is SQVTM and CDR2 is ANQGSEA. V dropped 3 bases and J dropped 7 bases, with 12 bases sitting between them. The CDR3 is CSVEGGSGGYTF. The CDR3 DNA follows: TGCAGCGTTGAGGGGGGAAGCGGTGGCTACACCTTC.

As regards this clone: This specimen includes other DNA sequences encoding the same CDR3. This chain connects TRBV5-1 to TRBJ1-5, with 9 bases fitting TRBD1. CDR3 length: 16 residues. With V trimmed by 0 bases and J by 1 base, 2 bases remained unmatched. The V gene's germline CDR1 is SGHRS and CDR2 YFSETQ. CDR3 in amino acids: CASSLEGQGSNQPQHF. The CDR3 DNA is TGCGCCAGCAGCTTGGAGGGACAGGGAAGCAATCAGCCCCAGCATTTT. Filled out from reference TRBV5-1 and TRBJ1-5, the complete variable domain reads KAGVTQTPRYLIKTRGQQVTLSCSPISGHRSVSWYQQTPGQGLQFLFEYFSETQRNKGNFPGRFSGRQFSNSRSEMNVSTLELGDSALYLCASSLEGQGSNQPQHFGDGTRLSIL.

This chain joins TRBV11-3 and TRBJ2-1, with 9 positions matching TRBD2. CDR1 and CDR2 (germline): SGHNT, YENEEA. V lost 5 bases and J lost 5; bases outside the gene matches: 7. The CDR3 is made up of 15 amino acids. The CDR3 coding sequence is TGTGCCAGCAGCCCAGGGACTAGCCGGAACAATGAGCAGTTCTTC. Amino acids: CASSPGTSRNNEQFF.

Comments on this clone: One end of the junction fails to match germline, which may point to a read error. J is TRBJ2-3 and V is TRBV7-7; D is unclear. This CDR3 is built from 13 residues. The V gene's germline CDR1 is SSHAT and CDR2 FNYEAQ (reference sequence). Here the CDR3 reads CASSREVPDTQYF. CDR3 sequence (DNA): TGTGCTAGCAGCAGAGAGGTCCCAGATACGCAGTATTTT.

This clone appeared once. In the same sample, other DNA sequences code for this CDR3. V usage is TRBV11-2 and J usage is TRBJ2-4, with unresolved D. With 1 base removed from V and 0 bases from J, the gap between germline ends came to 4 bases. CDR3 size: 14 residues. CDR1 is SGHAT, CDR2 FQNNGV, per germline. The CDR3 DNA is TGTGCCAGCAGCTTAGCGTTAGCCAAAAACATTCAGTACTTC. Amino acids: CASSLALAKNIQYF.

The chain couples TRBV10-1 to TRBJ1-4; TRBD1 agrees at 7 bases. This CDR3 has 15 amino acids. V dropped 3 bases and J dropped 4; count of bases not matched to a gene: 5. Germline V CDR1 and CDR2: WNHNN, SYGVQD (reference sequence). The CDR3 coding sequence is TGCGCCAGCAGTGACCAGACAGGGTTTAATGAAAAACTGTTTTTT. It is translated as CASSDQTGFNEKLFF.